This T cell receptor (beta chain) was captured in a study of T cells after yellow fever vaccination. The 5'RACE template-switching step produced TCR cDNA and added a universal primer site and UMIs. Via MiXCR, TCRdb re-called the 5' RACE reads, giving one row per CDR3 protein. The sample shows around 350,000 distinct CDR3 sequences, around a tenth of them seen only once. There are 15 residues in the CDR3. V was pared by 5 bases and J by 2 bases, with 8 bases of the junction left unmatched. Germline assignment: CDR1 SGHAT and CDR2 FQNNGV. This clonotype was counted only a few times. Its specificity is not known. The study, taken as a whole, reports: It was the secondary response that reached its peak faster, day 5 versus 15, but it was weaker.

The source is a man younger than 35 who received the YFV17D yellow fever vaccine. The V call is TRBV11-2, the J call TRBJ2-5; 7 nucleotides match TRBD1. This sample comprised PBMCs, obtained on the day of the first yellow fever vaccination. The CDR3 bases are TGTGCCAGCAGCCAGGGACAGAGAGAACAAGAGACCCAGTACTTC. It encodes CASSQGQREQETQYF.